Presented here are 19 T cell receptor beta chains from one specimen sequenced in a study of blood T cell repertoires in COVID-19. Profiling relied on immunoSEQ multiplex PCR, and the TCRdb table lists in-frame clones only, not all of them. The sample holds tens of thousands of clones, around nine tenths seen once. The sequencing input was peripheral blood. The receptors come from a woman older than 75 with acute or convalescent COVID-19.

The chain uses TRBV5-4 and TRBJ2-5; the match to TRBD2 covers 7 bases. J was trimmed by 2 bases and V by 4 bases; bases with no gene match: 8. The length of the CDR3 is 15 residues. CDR1 and CDR2 (germline): SGHNT, YYREEE (reference sequence). CDR3 in DNA: TGTGCCAGCAGCGGAATTAGCGGGCCACAAGAGACCCAGTACTTC. Translating it yields CASSGISGPQETQYF.

V is TRBV2 and J is TRBJ2-5, with 8 bases lining up with TRBD2. The trim removed 6 bases at V and 5 bases at J, leaving 11 bases unmatched. This CDR3 spans 15 amino acids. The V gene's germline CDR1 is SNHLY and CDR2 FYNNEI. CDR3 DNA sequence: TGTGCCAGCAGGGCCCACAGCGGGAGCGCGGAGACCCAGTACTTC. This translates into CASRAHSGSAETQYF.

The gene calls are TRBV4-2 and TRBJ2-7; 9 nucleotides line up with TRBD1. V lost 5 bases, J lost 3 bases, and 8 bases stayed unmatched. Germline lookup yields CDR1 LGHNA and CDR2 YNFKEQ. There are 15 residues in the CDR3. DNA for the CDR3: TGTGCCAGCAGCTTAGACGGACAGGGGCTCTACGAGCAGTACTTC. Encoded protein: CASSLDGQGLYEQYF.

In its sample, this clone was seen once. The chain recombines TRBV13 with TRBJ1-2, with D unclear. Trimming took off 4 bases at V and 4 bases at J, with 16 bases between the two ends. Germline CDR1 is PRHDT and CDR2 is FYEKMQ (reference sequence). The CDR3 loop spans 15 amino acids. Written as DNA, the CDR3 is TGTGCCAGCAGCTCTCTGGCGGGTTTATTCTATGGCTACACCTTC. Its protein product is CASSSLAGLFYGYTF. Full variable domain (outside the CDR3, taken from reference TRBV13 and TRBJ1-2): AAGVIQSPRHLIKEKRETATLKCYPIPRHDTVYWYQQGPGQDPQFLISFYEKMQSDKGSIPDRFSAQQFSDYHSELNMSSLELGDSALYFCASSSLAGLFYGYTFGSGTRLTVV.

The CDR3 reads CASSFGGGTGELFF. As DNA, the CDR3 is TGTGCCAGCAGCTTCGGCGGGGGGACCGGGGAGCTGTTTTTT. The chain carries TRBV7-2 and TRBJ2-2, with 8 bases matching TRBD2. Losses at the gene ends were 3 bases for V and 5 bases for J; bases not matched to a gene: 2. Germline CDR1 SGHTA, CDR2 FQGNSA. This CDR3 contains 14 residues.

Here the CDR3 DNA reads TGTGCCAGCAGCCGAGCGATGGGACTAGCGGGAGGAGCAGATACGCAGTATTTT. Its protein is CASSRAMGLAGGADTQYF. The chain is built from TRBV7-8 and TRBJ2-3; 15 bases are a match to TRBD2. In germline, CDR1 is SGHVS, CDR2 FQNEAQ. V lost 5 bases and J lost 4; bases outside the gene matches: 10. The CDR3 loop spans 18 amino acids.

V and J are TRBV10-3 and TRBJ2-1; 9 bases align to TRBD2. V was pared by 5 bases and J by 4 bases, with 9 bases of the junction left unmatched. Germline lookup yields CDR1 ENHRY and CDR2 SYGVKD. This CDR3 spans 16 amino acids. CDR3 protein: CAISTLAGKGYNEQFF. The CDR3 coding sequence is TGTGCCATCAGTACCCTAGCGGGAAAAGGGTACAATGAGCAGTTCTTC.

This clone showed up just once. V usage is TRBV4-2 and J usage is TRBJ1-4, with a possible D match to TRBD1 (5 bases). The germline CDR1 and CDR2 sequences are LGHNA and YNFKEQ. Trimming pared 0 bases from V and 8 bases from J, leaving 13 bases between. The CDR3 length is 15 residues. DNA of the CDR3: TGTGCCAGCAGCCAAGATTTGAGGGGAGGGGAAAAACTGTTTTTT. This sequence encodes CASSQDLRGGEKLFF.

This clone was detected once. CDR3 loop: CSVEPAGGFEQYF. In DNA, the CDR3 is TGCAGCGTTGAACCAGCGGGAGGGTTCGAGCAGTACTTC. The chain uses TRBV29-1 and TRBJ2-7, with 10 bases aligning to TRBD2. V shed 2 bases and J 6 bases; nucleotides not matched to a gene: 4. The germline V gene has CDR1 SQVTM and CDR2 ANQGSEA. The CDR3 spans 13 residues.

This clone was detected once. The V and J genes are TRBV11-1 and TRBJ2-3; D possibly corresponds to TRBD2 (6 bases). The CDR3 is made up of 16 amino acids. Germline V CDR1 and CDR2: SGHAT, FQDESV (reference sequence). V dropped 1 base and J dropped 0 bases, with 11 bases sitting between them. The CDR3, as DNA: TGTGCCAGCAGCTTAGTCAGGGACTCTAGCACAGATACGCAGTATTTT. It yields the protein CASSLVRDSSTDTQYF.

The V and J genes are TRBV27 and TRBJ1-6; 7 positions match TRBD1. This CDR3 comprises 12 residues. The V and J ends lost 6 bases and 11 bases, in that order; junction bases with no gene match: 4. Germline V gene sequence: CDR1 MNHEY, CDR2 SMNVEV (reference sequence). CDR3 region: CASSDRVAPLHF. In DNA form, the CDR3 reads TGTGCCAGCAGCGACAGGGTAGCACCCCTCCACTTT.

This clone was detected once. The chain carries TRBV28 and TRBJ1-1; maybe TRBD1 (5 bases). The CDR3 covers 11 residues. Germline V CDR1 and CDR2: MDHEN, SYDVKM. V lost 3 bases to trimming and J lost 11 bases, with 10 bases between them. The DNA for the CDR3 is TGTGCCAGCAGTTTGGGGGGTGGGGCTTTCTTT. The encoded protein is CASSLGGGAFF.

The rearrangement links TRBV27 to TRBJ2-3; D perhaps matches TRBD2 (5 bases). V was trimmed by 6 bases and J by 1 base, leaving 17 bases between them. The CDR3 spans 16 residues. Germline-derived CDR1 and CDR2 are MNHEY and SMNVEV (reference sequence). The CDR3 loop is CASRFLTAGRTDTQYF. DNA of the CDR3: TGTGCCAGCAGATTCCTCACCGCGGGCCGCACAGATACGCAGTATTTT.

The chain joins TRBV7-9 to TRBJ1-3; unclear D gene. Germline assignment: CDR1 SEHNR and CDR2 FQNEAQ (reference sequence). The V gene lost 7 bases and the J gene lost 6 bases, with 16 bases spanning the gap. This CDR3 has 14 residues. The chain's CDR3 is CASNSLGKENTIYF. The CDR3 DNA reads TGTGCCAGCAACAGCTTAGGAAAAGAAAACACCATATATTTT.

The chain joins TRBV20-1 to TRBJ2-2; weak D call: TRBD2 (6 bases). The CDR3 length is 14 residues. V lost 3 bases, J lost 8 bases, and 16 bases lay in between. Germline V gene sequence: CDR1 DFQATT, CDR2 SNEGSKA (reference sequence). The CDR3 DNA reads TGCAGTGCTAGTTTCGTCGGGGGTCCTGGGGAGCTGTTTTTT. Its translation: CSASFVGGPGELFF.

In its sample, this clone was seen once. This CDR3 reads CASSFAEIYNEQFF. CDR3 in DNA: TGCGCCAGCAGCTTCGCCGAGATATACAATGAGCAGTTCTTC. The rearrangement links TRBV5-1 to TRBJ2-1; D unclear. This CDR3 region has 14 residues. The ends were cut back, 2 bases at V and 4 bases at J, with 10 bases in the middle. Germline assignment: CDR1 SGHRS and CDR2 YFSETQ.

V usage is TRBV30 and J usage is TRBJ1-6; the D is unclear. Per germline, CDR1 GTSNPN and CDR2 SVGIG (reference sequence). This CDR3 region has 13 residues. Trimming cost V 4 bases and J 8 bases, with 12 bases left between them. Here the CDR3 DNA reads TGTGCCTGGACCCCCACTCGGGATTCACCCCTCCACTTT. It codes for CAWTPTRDSPLHF.

This clone was seen just once. The rearrangement uses TRBV6-2 or TRBV6-3 and TRBJ1-1; TRBD1 matches 9 bases. Germline-derived CDR1 and CDR2 are MNHEY and SVGEGT. There are 18 residues in the CDR3. Unmatched junction bases numbered 16, after V lost 1 base and J lost 7 bases. CDR3 sequence: CASSYLALDGQGSDEAFF. CDR3 coding DNA: TGTGCCAGCAGTTACTTGGCTCTGGATGGACAGGGGTCCGATGAAGCTTTCTTT.

This clone was detected once. The chain has TRBV10-3 and TRBJ2-7; 10 positions agree with TRBD2. Germline assignment: CDR1 ENHRY and CDR2 SYGVKD. V shed 6 bases, J shed 5 bases, and the junction held 7 bases outside the gene matches. CDR3 size: 14 residues. CDR3 in amino acids: CAIRGAGGDHEQYF. The DNA of the CDR3 is TGTGCCATCAGGGGAGCGGGAGGGGACCACGAGCAGTACTTC.